This T cell receptor beta chain was profiled in a study of T cell repertoires in cytomegalovirus infection. Study summary: Well-studied HLA-B-restricted CMV epitopes were used in the study alongside recently identified HLA-C-restricted ones. CMV infection and matching HLA type were both indicated by public TCR beta signatures. Overall study findings and caveats: Cumulative public TCR beta family frequency identified carriers of CMV plus the relevant HLA. HLA-C-restricted CMV clonotypes gave the most frequent clonotype in two of eight donors.

Comment on this clonotype: Its antigen is undetermined.

TCRdb recomputed calls from the reads with MiXCR, one row per CDR3 protein. Of hundreds of thousands of distinct CDR3 sequences listed, 30% to 40% were seen once; the top ten hold roughly 15%. This CDR3 is 16 amino acids long. The junction had 4 bases not matched to a gene; V was cut back by 3 bases and J by 4 bases. The sequences come from cultured PBMCs, collected from culture after CMV antigen stimulation. The sequence was obtained from a human donor in good health (CMV status not recorded). Some clones in this sample may be carry-over from other donors' samples. V and J are TRBV12-3 or TRBV12-4 and TRBJ2-1; 12 bases agree with TRBD2. In DNA form, the CDR3 reads TGTGCCAGCAGTTTGAAGGGGACTAGCGGGTACAATGAGCAGTTCTTC. Residues: CASSLKGTSGYNEQFF.